This TCR beta chain is drawn from a study of beta chain features in type 1 diabetes. TCRB transcripts that were expressed got sequenced, as all of the isolated RNA had been reverse transcribed. Some clones are missing from TCRdb's copy, which holds only in-frame ones; the method was immunoSEQ multiplex PCR. Of fewer than 650,000 clones in the sample, about 16% were seen once. The V end lost 7 bases, the J end lost 6 bases, and 23 bases lay between the germline ends. CDR1 and CDR2 from the germline V gene are MNHEY and SMNVEV (reference sequence). The CDR3 has 16 amino acids. Sequenced sample: naive CD4+ T cells from blood. The chain has TRBV27 and TRBJ2-3, with a weak D call TRBD2 (6 bases). The receptor was derived from a man in his late teens or twenties in good health. The CDR3 coding sequence is TGTGCCAGCAAGAGAGTTGGGACTCCGGTTTTGGATACGCAGTATTTT. Encoded protein: CASKRVGTPVLDTQYF.